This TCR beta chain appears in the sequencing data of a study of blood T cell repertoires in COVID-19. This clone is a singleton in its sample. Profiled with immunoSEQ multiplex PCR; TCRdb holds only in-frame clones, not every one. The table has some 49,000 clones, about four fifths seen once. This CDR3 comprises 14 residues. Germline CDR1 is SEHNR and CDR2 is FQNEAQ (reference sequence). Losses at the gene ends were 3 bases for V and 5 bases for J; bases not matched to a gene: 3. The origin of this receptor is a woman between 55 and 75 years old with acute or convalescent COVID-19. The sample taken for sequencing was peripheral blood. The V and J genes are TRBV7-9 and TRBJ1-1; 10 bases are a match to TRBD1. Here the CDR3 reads CASSLTGGKTEAFF. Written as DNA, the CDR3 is TGTGCCAGCAGCTTGACAGGGGGCAAAACTGAAGCTTTCTTT.